These 23 T cell receptor beta chains share one sample of origin, sequenced in a study of regulatory T cells in long-lasting Graves disease. Libraries of TCR beta came from iRepertoire HTBI primers plus Arm-PCR of CDR3 regions. TCRdb independently ran MiXCR on the multiplex PCR reads; one entry per CDR3 protein. The sample shows 400,000 to 500,000 distinct CDR3 sequences, 12% to 15% of them seen only once. Specified time point: newly diagnosed GD, antithyroid drugs for less than 3 months. The TCR library was prepared using RNA isolated from PBMCs. The same sample was also studied in work on T cells in Graves' hyperthyroidism and ophthalmopathy.

Sample: peripheral blood mononuclear cells (PBMCs), taken at new diagnosis, from a patient treated with antithyroid drugs. The receptors derive from a woman between 50 and 59 years old with Graves disease.

This clonotype was picked up many times. The chain employs TRBV7-3 and TRBJ2-1; weak D call: TRBD1 (6 bases). Trimming left V 4 bases short and J 5 bases short, with 9 bases between. This CDR3 region has 13 residues. Germline CDR1 and CDR2: SGHTA and FQGTGA. The CDR3 nucleotides read TGTGCCAGCAGCTCCCGGGACAACAATGAGCAGTTCTTC. This translates into CASSSRDNNEQFF.

This clonotype was detected many times. V usage is TRBV12-3 or TRBV12-4 and J usage is TRBJ2-3; 12 nucleotides agree with TRBD2. The CDR3 extends over 16 amino acids. After removal of 2 bases from V and 2 bases from J, the junction contained 2 bases not matched to a gene. CDR3 protein: CASSLTSGRPTDTQYF. CDR3 bases: TGTGCCAGCAGTTTAACTAGCGGGAGGCCCACAGATACGCAGTATTTT.

The gene calls are TRBV25-1 and TRBJ2-1; D is ambiguous. The ends were cut back, 1 base at V and 4 bases at J, with 11 bases in the middle. The CDR3 has 15 amino acids. Germline V gives CDR1 MGHDK, CDR2 SYGVNS. The CDR3 region has the DNA TGTGCCAGCAGTGAATCCCACGGCATTTACAATGAGCAGTTCTTC. It specifies CASSESHGIYNEQFF.

This clonotype was counted ten times or more. The chain uses TRBV11-1 and TRBJ2-5; 14 bases map to TRBD2. Trimming took 1 base from V and 1 from J; bases not matched to a gene: 2. This CDR3 comprises 17 residues. CDR1 and CDR2 (germline): SGHAT, FQDESV (reference sequence). This chain's CDR3 is CASSLGGLAGVQETQYF. The CDR3, as DNA: TGTGCCAGCAGCTTAGGGGGACTAGCGGGAGTCCAAGAGACCCAGTACTTC. The full variable domain, completed using reference TRBV11-1 and TRBJ2-5, is EAEVAQSPRYKITEKSQAVAFWCDPISGHATLYWYRQILGQGPELLVQFQDESVVDDSQLPKDRFSAERLKGVDSTLKIQPAELGDSAMYLCASSLGGLAGVQETQYFGPGTRLLVL.

With regard to this clonotype: This may be a read error, as it is one base from a much larger clone. The conserved closing phenylalanine or tryptophan is absent in this CDR3, likely reflecting a read error. V usage is TRBV5-6 and J usage is TRBJ2-7; TRBD1 is a possible D gene (5 bases). Germline V lookup: CDR1 SGHDT, CDR2 YYEEEE. V lost 0 bases and J lost 5, with 12 bases in between. The CDR3 runs 14 residues. CDR3 bases: TGTGCCAGCAGCTTGGGGTGGGGCAGGGACGAGCAGTACCTC. Its protein is CASSLGWGRDEQYL.

This clonotype has only a few counts. The chain joins TRBV5-5 to TRBJ2-7; 9 bases agree with TRBD1. Trimming removed 3 bases from V and 6 bases from J; junction bases left unmatched: 7. The V gene's germline CDR1 is SGHKS and CDR2 YYEKEE (reference sequence). The CDR3 contains 14 residues. CDR3 in DNA: TGTGCCAGCAGCTCGGGACAGGGTCTGGGCGAGCAGTACTTC. Its protein product is CASSSGQGLGEQYF.

To note about this clonotype: This likely comes from a read error, as the CDR3 has no conserved phenylalanine or tryptophan at its end. The J gene is TRBJ2-7, the V gene TRBV5-5; no definite D call. The CDR3 has 14 amino acids. CDR1 and CDR2 from the germline V gene are SGHKS and YYEKEE (reference sequence). DNA for the CDR3: TGTGCCAGCAGCTTGATCGGCGTCTCCTACGATCAGTACCTC. This gives the protein CASSLIGVSYDQYL.

This clonotype was counted many times. The chain links TRBV5-6 to TRBJ2-6; D remains ambiguous. CDR1 and CDR2 from the germline V gene are SGHDT and YYEEEE. Between the trimmed V and J ends, which lost 1 base and 4 bases, there was a span of 9 bases. The CDR3 spans 15 residues. In DNA form, the CDR3 reads TGTGCCAGCAGCTTGTCCGGGTTGGGGGCCAACGTCCTGACTTTC. The encoded protein is CASSLSGLGANVLTF.

Ten or more counts support this clonotype. This chain links TRBV7-9 with TRBJ2-5; 10 bases agree with TRBD2. J gave up 3 bases and V 1 base, and 14 bases lay outside the gene matches. CDR3 size: 19 residues. Germline V gene sequence: CDR1 SEHNR, CDR2 FQNEAQ (reference sequence). CDR3 loop: CASSLGTSGNLKIEETQYF. The CDR3 bases are TGTGCCAGCAGCTTAGGGACTAGCGGAAACCTGAAGATAGAAGAGACCCAGTACTTC. Supplemented by reference TRBV7-9 and TRBJ2-5, the full variable domain reads DTGVSQNPRHKITKRGQNVTFRCDPISEHNRLYWYRQTLGQGPEFLTYFQNEAQLEKSRLLSDRFSAERPKGSFSTLEIQRTEQGDSAMYLCASSLGTSGNLKIEETQYFGPGTRLLVL.

This clonotype was picked up a small number of times. The chain couples TRBV30 to TRBJ2-2; 11 positions agree with TRBD2. The CDR3 covers 16 residues. V lost 1 base, J lost 4 bases, and 5 bases stayed unmatched. Germline CDR1 GTSNPN, CDR2 SVGIG (reference sequence). The CDR3: CAWSDTLAGATGELFF. CDR3 sequence (DNA): TGTGCCTGGAGTGATACACTAGCGGGAGCCACCGGGGAGCTGTTTTTT.

Only a few counts were recorded for this clonotype. This rearrangement joins TRBV19 to TRBJ2-5, with 9 bases matching TRBD1. The CDR3 contains 14 residues. Trimming at V came to 4 bases and at J to 5 bases, leaving 5 bases not matched to a gene. Germline V gives CDR1 LNHDA, CDR2 SQIVND (reference sequence). The chain's CDR3 is CASSRDRASETQYF. DNA for the CDR3: TGTGCCAGTAGTAGGGACAGGGCTTCGGAGACCCAGTACTTC. Full variable domain (remainder filled in from reference TRBV19 and TRBJ2-5): DGGITQSPKYLFRKEGQNVTLSCEQNLNHDAMYWYRQDPGQGLRLIYYSQIVNDFQKGDIAEGYSVSREKKESFPLTVTSAQKNPTAFYLCASSRDRASETQYFGPGTRLLVL.

This clonotype was counted between two and nine times. The V gene is TRBV7-9, the J gene TRBJ1-2; D uncertain. V was pared by 5 bases and J by 8 bases, with 15 bases between. In germline, CDR1 is SEHNR, CDR2 FQNEAQ (reference sequence). This CDR3 is built from 13 residues. CDR3 region: CASSPPRSLGYTF. The DNA of the CDR3 is TGTGCCAGCAGCCCACCCCGTTCCCTGGGCTACACCTTC.

The chain recombines TRBV27 with TRBJ2-1; TRBD1 aligns across 10 bases. Trimming removed 5 bases from V and 7 bases from J; junction bases left unmatched: 17. The CDR3 extends over 18 amino acids. From germline, CDR1 is MNHEY and CDR2 SMNVEV (reference sequence). The DNA for the CDR3 is TGTGCCAGCAGTGCTTGGGCGACAGGGGGCCTTAGGGGGAATGAGCAGTTCTTC. The encoded protein is CASSAWATGGLRGNEQFF.

In its sample, this clonotype was seen many times. This chain joins TRBV28 and TRBJ1-5; D might be TRBD1 (5 bases). The V gene's germline CDR1 is MDHEN and CDR2 SYDVKM. There are 14 residues in the CDR3. V was trimmed by 3 bases and J by 4 bases, leaving 10 bases between them. The CDR3, as DNA: TGTGCCAGCAGTTTTTCTGGGGCAAATCAGCCCCAGCATTTT. Residues: CASSFSGANQPQHF.

This clonotype was detected many times. This chain connects TRBV27 to TRBJ2-2, with 7 bases that match TRBD1. Germline CDR1 is MNHEY and CDR2 is SMNVEV (reference sequence). The trim removed 2 bases at V and 6 bases at J, leaving 9 bases unmatched. The CDR3 length is 16 residues. The CDR3 DNA is TGTGCCAGCAGTTTACTGCGGACAGGAAGGGCCGGGGAGCTGTTTTTT. This gives the protein CASSLLRTGRAGELFF.

This clonotype was observed many times. The gene calls are TRBV3-1 and TRBJ2-3; possible D gene TRBD1, 7 bases. The V gene lost 1 base and the J gene lost 4 bases, with 12 bases spanning the gap. This CDR3 is 15 amino acids long. Germline CDR1 and CDR2: LGHDT and YNNKEL (reference sequence). CDR3 in amino acids: CASSQGRGAADTQYF. Written as DNA, the CDR3 is TGTGCCAGCAGCCAAGGCAGGGGGGCTGCAGATACGCAGTATTTT.

With regard to this clonotype: Sequence at one end of the junction differs from germline and may be a read error. The CDR3 sequence: CASIGAARTNSPLHF. DNA for the CDR3: TGTGCCAGCATAGGGGCAGCGAGGACTAATTCGCCCCTCCACTTT. The V gene is TRBV6-2 or TRBV6-3, the J gene TRBJ1-6; the D gene is possibly TRBD1 (5 bases). Germline V gene lookup returns CDR1 MNHEY and CDR2 SVGEGT. CDR3 length equals 15 residues.

Concerning this clonotype: It may be a read error: a sequence one base away is much more abundant. The chain carries TRBV12-3 or TRBV12-4 and TRBJ2-1; no reliable D call. This CDR3 is 11 amino acids long. Trimming pared 6 bases from V and 8 bases from J, leaving 8 bases between. Here the CDR3 reads CASRILDEQFF. CDR3 DNA: TGTGCCAGCAGAATTCTCGATGAGCAGTTCTTC.

This clonotype was counted a few times. The chain employs TRBV5-1 and TRBJ2-1, with D unresolved. This CDR3 has 13 residues. The V and J ends lost 0 bases and 9 bases respectively, with 10 bases between them. Germline V gene lookup returns CDR1 SGHRS and CDR2 YFSETQ. CDR3 in DNA: TGCGCCAGCAGCTTGGTTTTAGCACGTGAGCAGTTCTTC. It codes for CASSLVLAREQFF.

This clonotype was seen many times. The J gene is TRBJ2-7, the V gene TRBV13, with a weak D call TRBD1 (6 bases). V was clipped by 1 base and J by 0 bases, with 10 bases between them. This CDR3 spans 15 amino acids. Germline values: CDR1 PRHDT, CDR2 FYEKMQ (reference sequence). The CDR3 DNA is TGTGCCAGCAGCTTAGCGCAGGGGACCTCCTACGAGCAGTACTTC. Its protein product is CASSLAQGTSYEQYF.

In its sample, this clonotype was seen many times. V usage is TRBV30 and J usage is TRBJ1-1; D remains ambiguous. The CDR3 loop spans 13 amino acids. The germline CDR1 and CDR2 sequences are GTSNPN and SVGIG (reference sequence). V lost 5 bases and J 1 base, leaving 11 bases between the germline ends. CDR3 DNA: TGTGCCTGGGGGTCCGGGCCGAACACTGAAGCTTTCTTT. Translation gives CAWGSGPNTEAFF.

This clonotype was detected many times. The chain couples TRBV28 to TRBJ1-2; the D is unclear. Trimming took 6 bases from V and 1 from J, leaving 15 bases between them. There are 15 residues in the CDR3. Germline V gene sequence: CDR1 MDHEN, CDR2 SYDVKM. The CDR3 here is CASSLSPSLNYGYTF. CDR3 coding DNA: TGTGCCAGCAGCCTCTCCCCGTCCCTTAACTATGGCTACACCTTC.

The chain uses TRBV9 and TRBJ1-1; the D is unclear. V was cut by 4 bases and J by 1 base, with 14 bases left in between. This CDR3 spans 15 amino acids. The germline V gene encodes CDR1 SGDLS and CDR2 YYNGEE. CDR3 in DNA: TGTGCCAGCAGCAACGGCCGAATGGAGAACACTGAAGCTTTCTTT. As protein: CASSNGRMENTEAFF.